This is a list of T cell receptor beta chains from one sample in a study of identical twins. One entry per CDR3 protein, called by TCRdb with MiXCR from the 5' RACE reads. Among more than 400,000 distinct CDR3 sequences listed, approximately 14% were seen once. Separately, the same data were catalogued under a study of yellow fever vaccine responses in identical twins.

Sequenced material: CD4+ T cells sorted from blood. These receptors came from a woman aged 18-30 years in good health. Each CDR3 is given with its conserved first and last residue. The D gene is left open where the match is weak. Rows give clone size only sometimes, using once, few, many, or a class for an expanded clone.

>NA|NA|15|TRBV12-3/TRBV12-4|TRBJ2-7
TGTGCCAGCGGCCGCGGGGCCGGAGGACTATTCGAGCAGTACTTC
CASGRGAGGLFEQYF
>few|TRBD1|14|TRBV3-1|TRBJ1-4
TGTGCCAGCAGTCGACAGGGGGGAAATGAAAAACTGTTTTTT
CASSRQGGNEKLFF
>NA|TRBD2|15|TRBV20-1|TRBJ2-3
TGCAGTGCCCTCGGCTCTAGCGGGGGCACAGATACGCAGTATTTT
CSALGSSGGTDTQYF
>few|TRBD2|17|TRBV27|TRBJ2-7
TGTGCCAGCAGTTCAACGACTAGCGGGAGCCTGGGGTACGAGCAGTACTTC
CASSSTTSGSLGYEQYF
>NA|NA|16|TRBV12-3/TRBV12-4|TRBJ1-1
TGTGCCAGCAGTTTAGCGGGGGGACGGTCGAACACTGAAGCTTTCTTT
CASSLAGGRSNTEAFF
>few|NA|15|TRBV10-3|TRBJ2-2
TGTGCCATCAGTCCCGGGACGAGGAGCACCGGGGAGCTGTTTTTT
CAISPGTRSTGELFF
>many|NA|14|TRBV5-1|TRBJ2-7
TGCGCCAGCAGCTTGGAACAGCTATTTTACGAGCAGTACTTC
CASSLEQLFYEQYF
>NA|TRBD2|18|TRBV3-1|TRBJ2-3
TGTGCCAGCAGCCCCATACCTCCGGGACTAGTTAGCACAGATACGCAGTATTTT
CASSPIPPGLVSTDTQYF
>few|NA|15|TRBV20-1|TRBJ2-4
TGCAGTGCTCTCCAGTCCCGAGGGGCCAAAAACATTCAGTACTTC
CSALQSRGAKNIQYF
>few|NA|15|TRBV29-1|TRBJ2-7
TGCAGCCCTACACCATCCGGGCCTAGGACCTACGAGCAGTACTTC
CSPTPSGPRTYEQYF
>NA|NA|12|TRBV7-2|TRBJ2-5
TGTGCCAGCAGCTTTTTTTTCTCGGCCCAGTACTTC
CASSFFFSAQYF
>NA|TRBD2|18|TRBV7-6|TRBJ2-5
TGTGCCAGCAGCCCTAGGACTAGCGGGACTTTAAGGGGGGAGACCCAGTACTTC
CASSPRTSGTLRGETQYF
>few|NA|14|TRBV29-1|TRBJ2-5
TGCAGCGTTGTGGTTAGCTCGAATCAAGAGACCCAGTACTTC
CSVVVSSNQETQYF
>few|TRBD2|17|TRBV7-8|TRBJ2-3
TGTGCCAGCAGCTTAGCGAGACTAGCGGGAGGCGCAGATACGCAGTATTTT
CASSLARLAGGADTQYF
>many|TRBD1|14|TRBV29-1|TRBJ1-1
TGCAGCGTTGGTTTTTTGGGACAGTACACTGAAGCTTTCTTT
CSVGFLGQYTEAFF
>few|NA|14|TRBV5-1|TRBJ2-7
TGCGCCAGCAGCTGGGCCCGCGGATCCTACGAGCAGTACTTC
CASSWARGSYEQYF
>few|NA|15|TRBV6-1|TRBJ2-1
TGTGCCAGCAGTGAACGAGTGGGAGTGTACAATGAGCAGTTCTTC
CASSERVGVYNEQFF
>few|TRBD1|15|TRBV20-1|TRBJ1-5
TGCAGTGCGCGAACCGGGACAGGGGGCCGGCAGCCCCAGCATTTT
CSARTGTGGRQPQHF
>NA|TRBD1|18|TRBV5-1|TRBJ2-2
TGCGCCAGCAGCTTAAGACCGGGACAGGGGTCGAACACCGGGGAGCTGTTTTTT
CASSLRPGQGSNTGELFF
>few|NA|16|TRBV9|TRBJ1-2
TGTGCCAGCAGCGTAGACGACAGGAGGAGGGTCTATGGCTACACCTTC
CASSVDDRRRVYGYTF
>NA|NA|14|TRBV18|TRBJ2-2
TGTGCCAGCTCACCACGGGATGGCACCGGGGAGCTGTTTTTT
CASSPRDGTGELFF
>NA|NA|16|TRBV12-3/TRBV12-4|TRBJ2-7
TGTGCCAGCAGTTTAGCGGGGCGGGGACCTAGGTACGAGCAGTACTTC
CASSLAGRGPRYEQYF
>few|NA|15|TRBV5-1|TRBJ1-4
TGCGCCAGCAGCCTCGAATCAGGTTCGTCTTATAAACTGTTTTTT
CASSLESGSSYKLFF
>NA|TRBD2|15|TRBV10-3|TRBJ2-1
TGTGCCATCAGCCCCGGACTAGCGGGCCACAATGAGCAGTTCTTC
CAISPGLAGHNEQFF
>NA|TRBD1|14|TRBV20-1|TRBJ1-4
TGCAGTGCTAGAGGGACAGGGGCTAATGAAAAACTGTTTTTT
CSARGTGANEKLFF
>few|NA|14|TRBV7-9|TRBJ2-3
TGTGCCAGCAGCAACAGGATCAGCACAGATACGCAGTATTTT
CASSNRISTDTQYF
>NA|TRBD2|15|TRBV20-1|TRBJ2-1
TGCAGTGCTAGAGATGTAGCTAGCGGGAGAAGTGAGCAGTTCTTC
CSARDVASGRSEQFF
>NA|TRBD2|20|TRBV6-2/TRBV6-3|TRBJ2-1
TGTGCCAGCAGTCACCGGACGGGACTAGCGGACCCGAGCTCCTACAATGAGCAGTTCTTC
CASSHRTGLADPSSYNEQFF
>NA|TRBD1|14|TRBV10-3|TRBJ2-7
TGTGCCATCAGTGGGAGTCAGGGGGCCTACGAGCAGTACTTC
CAISGSQGAYEQYF
>few|NA|16|TRBV15|TRBJ1-3
TGTGCCACCAGCAGAGTGGGGTCGGTCCATGGAAACACCATATATTTT
CATSRVGSVHGNTIYF
>NA|TRBD1|15|TRBV3-1|TRBJ1-6
TGTGCCAGCAGCCAAGGTGGGACAGGGGGCTCACCCCTCCACTTT
CASSQGGTGGSPLHF
>few|NA|17|TRBV5-1|TRBJ2-2
TGCGCCAGCAGCTTGGCCGTATCGGGGCCGAACACCGGGGAGCTGTTTTTT
CASSLAVSGPNTGELFF
>NA|NA|15|TRBV10-3|TRBJ2-7
TGTGCCATCAGTGCGGGACCCACCGCCTCCTACGAGCAGTACTTC
CAISAGPTASYEQYF
>NA|NA|17|TRBV3-1|TRBJ2-7
TGTGCCAGTCGGCGGGGGACAGAGCTTTCCCCCTCCTACGAGCAGTACTTC
CASRRGTELSPSYEQYF
>NA|TRBD2|15|TRBV9|TRBJ2-1
TGTGCCAGCAGCGTACGGGCTAGCGGGTACAATGAGCAGTTCTTC
CASSVRASGYNEQFF
>few|NA|17|TRBV7-8|TRBJ1-3
TGTGCCAGCAGCTTTAGGCCAACGCTTTTCCCCGGCAACACCATATATTTT
CASSFRPTLFPGNTIYF
>few|TRBD1|18|TRBV7-2|TRBJ2-3
TGTGCCAGCAGCTTAGTGCCACGGGGGACAGGAAACACAGATACGCAGTATTTT
CASSLVPRGTGNTDTQYF
>NA|NA|16|TRBV7-9|TRBJ2-7
TGTGCCAGCAGCTCTTTCGAGGGTAGCGGCCTCTACGAGCAGTACTTC
CASSSFEGSGLYEQYF
>NA|TRBD1|13|TRBV12-3/TRBV12-4|TRBJ1-2
TGTGCCAGCACCCCTGGGACAGTCTATGGCTACACCTTC
CASTPGTVYGYTF
>few|TRBD1|13|TRBV3-1|TRBJ1-2
TGTGCCAGCAGCCAAGCCGGGGACAGAGGCTACACCTTC
CASSQAGDRGYTF
>few|NA|14|TRBV12-3/TRBV12-4|TRBJ1-4
TGTGCCAGCAGTCACAAAGCAACTAATGAAAAACTGTTTTTT
CASSHKATNEKLFF
>many|TRBD1|14|TRBV5-1|TRBJ1-1
TGCGCCAGCAGCTTAAACAGGGGGAGTACTGAAGCTTTCTTT
CASSLNRGSTEAFF
>many|NA|13|TRBV29-1|TRBJ1-1
TGCAGCGTTGGAGGCAGGATGAACACTGAAGCTTTCTTT
CSVGGRMNTEAFF
>NA|TRBD2|14|TRBV14|TRBJ2-1
TGTGCCAGCAGCCAAACCCTAGCGGGAGGGCCGGAGTTCTTC
CASSQTLAGGPEFF
>few|NA|15|TRBV29-1|TRBJ2-3
TGCAGCGTTGAAGATTTTGGCAGGGCCCCAGATACGCAGTATTTT
CSVEDFGRAPDTQYF
>NA|NA|13|TRBV20-1|TRBJ1-2
TGCAGTGCTAGCCCCTTAGGGCCGGAGGGCTACACCTTC
CSASPLGPEGYTF
>few|TRBD1|15|TRBV11-2|TRBJ1-5
TGTGCCAGCAGCCAGGGGGCAGGGGGTAAGCAGCCCCAGCATTTT
CASSQGAGGKQPQHF
>many|TRBD1|15|TRBV5-1|TRBJ2-1
TGCGCCAGCAGCTTGGGACAGGGGTTTTACAATGAGCAGTTCTTC
CASSLGQGFYNEQFF
>NA|NA|14|TRBV6-5|TRBJ1-2
TGTGCCAGCAGTTACTCGGCCGGTAGCGATGGCTACACCTTC
CASSYSAGSDGYTF
>NA|NA|16|TRBV20-1|TRBJ2-5
TGCAGTGCTAGTCCCCCCCAGGGGGGGGTAGGGGAGACCCAGTACTTC
CSASPPQGGVGETQYF